A selection of T cell receptor beta chains follows, all from one sample in a study of cytomegalovirus exposure and HLA in healthy donors. The repertoire was sequenced with immunoSEQ multiplex PCR; TCRdb's copy has only in-frame clones and lacks some. The sample yields 100,000 to 150,000 clones, approximately 61% seen once. The material sequenced was PBMCs. The receptors come from a woman aged 40-49 years in good health and CMV-seronegative. Each CDR3 is given without its conserved first and last residue.

j_call v_call cdr3_aa
TRBJ1-4 TRBV7-6 ASSPEQTNEKLF
TRBJ2-7 TRBV6-5 ASSYQGGGPYEQY
TRBJ1-5 TRBV7-2 ASSPQGASGQPQH
TRBJ2-7 TRBV6-1 ASQRGGSLNYEQY
TRBJ1-2 TRBV28 ASSSPPGYT
TRBJ1-2 TRBV7-2 ASSLYRPDGYT
TRBJ2-3 TRBV6-5 ASSQGRADTQY
TRBJ1-3 TRBV14 ASSQGTAISGNTIY
TRBJ1-2 TRBV9 ASSVSPNYVLGYT
TRBJ1-1 TRBV7-2 ASSLDRGRWNTEAF
TRBJ2-1 TRBV7-8 ASSLAEDEQF
TRBJ1-3 TRBV5-4 ASSPMDAAGETIY
TRBJ2-7 TRBV4-1 ASSQPGQGKYEQY
TRBJ1-5 TRBV6-5 ASSSRTGQPQH
TRBJ2-1 TRBV5-1 ASSLGLAGINEQF
TRBJ2-7 TRBV7-8 ASSSRDEQY
TRBJ2-1 TRBV19 ASSNPSGGINEQF
TRBJ1-3 TRBV7-9 ASSGPQRGNTIY
TRBJ2-5 TRBV5-1 ASSLTRLADLPSEGTQY
TRBJ1-3 TRBV28 ASSLPGQGQGNTIY
TRBJ2-2 TRBV7-3 ASSRTGDVSGELF
TRBJ2-1 TRBV29-1 SVEGGRGYNEQF
TRBJ2-6 TRBV19 ASSILGWGGSGANVLT
TRBJ2-5 TRBV7-2 ASSLLRGNQETQY
TRBJ1-5 TRBV28 ASIITPYSNQPQH
TRBJ2-7 TRBV5-1 ASSLAAGTPYEQY
TRBJ1-6 TRBV7-2 ASRQVNNSPLH
TRBJ1-6 TRBV2 ASSGGYSPLH
TRBJ2-5 TRBV7-2 ASSLGWLTSGQETQY
TRBJ1-1 TRBV6-6 ASSYSGRGNTEAF
TRBJ2-7 TRBV27 ASSLSAGLSYEQY
TRBJ1-1 TRBV28 ASSSGRITEAF
TRBJ1-6 TRBV28 ASSFRGVRYNSPLH
TRBJ1-6 TRBV7-8 ASSLEQGIGNSPLH
TRBJ2-7 TRBV5-6 ASSSGQGRTYEQY
TRBJ1-4 TRBV7-8 ASSSSRTDEKLF
TRBJ1-2 TRBV9 ASTRQSPYGYT
TRBJ1-1 TRBV5-4 ASSLGGTGPNTEAF
TRBJ2-7 TRBV11-1 ASSLERGTYEQY
TRBJ1-1 TRBV7-9 ASSSTLNTEAF
TRBJ2-1 TRBV25-1 ASSELQGEREQF
TRBJ1-6 TRBV12-5 ASGGTGDTPLH
TRBJ2-2 TRBV27 ASSFRTGELF
TRBJ2-1 TRBV4-2 ASSQETSGGSYNEQF
TRBJ1-4 TRBV13 ASSLTPQDEKLF